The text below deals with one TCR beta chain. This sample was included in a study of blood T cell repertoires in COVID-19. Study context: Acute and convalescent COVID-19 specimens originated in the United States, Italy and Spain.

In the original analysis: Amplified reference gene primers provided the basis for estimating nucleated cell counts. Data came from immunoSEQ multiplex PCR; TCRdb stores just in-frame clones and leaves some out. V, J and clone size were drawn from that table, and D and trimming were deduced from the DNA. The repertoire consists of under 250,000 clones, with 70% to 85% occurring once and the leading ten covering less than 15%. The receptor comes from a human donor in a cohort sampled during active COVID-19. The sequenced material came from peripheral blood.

The chain's CDR3 is CASGGQGVATNEKLFF. CDR3 DNA sequence: TGTGCCAGCGGAGGACAGGGGGTTGCAACTAATGAAAAACTGTTTTTT. The chain combines TRBV28 with TRBJ1-4; 10 bases align to TRBD1. The trim removed 8 bases at V and 0 bases at J, leaving 6 bases unmatched. This CDR3 has 16 amino acids. Germline CDR1 MDHEN, CDR2 SYDVKM.